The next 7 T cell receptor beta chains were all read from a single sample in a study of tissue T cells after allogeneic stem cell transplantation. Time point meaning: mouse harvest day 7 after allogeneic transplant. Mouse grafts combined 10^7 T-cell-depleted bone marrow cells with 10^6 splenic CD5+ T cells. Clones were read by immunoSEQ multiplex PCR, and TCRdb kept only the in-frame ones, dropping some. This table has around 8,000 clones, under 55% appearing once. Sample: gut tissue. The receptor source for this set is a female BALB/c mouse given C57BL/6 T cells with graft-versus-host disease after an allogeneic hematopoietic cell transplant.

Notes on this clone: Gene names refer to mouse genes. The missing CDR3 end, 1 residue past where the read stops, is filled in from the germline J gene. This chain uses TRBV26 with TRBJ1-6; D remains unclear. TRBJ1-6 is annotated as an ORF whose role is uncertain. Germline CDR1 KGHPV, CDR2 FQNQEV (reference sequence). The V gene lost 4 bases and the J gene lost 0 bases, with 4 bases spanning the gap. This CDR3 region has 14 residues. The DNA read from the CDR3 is TGTGCCAGCAGTCACAGTTCCTATAATTCGCCCCTCTAC. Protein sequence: CASSHSSYNSPLY. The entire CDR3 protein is CASSHSSYNSPLYF.

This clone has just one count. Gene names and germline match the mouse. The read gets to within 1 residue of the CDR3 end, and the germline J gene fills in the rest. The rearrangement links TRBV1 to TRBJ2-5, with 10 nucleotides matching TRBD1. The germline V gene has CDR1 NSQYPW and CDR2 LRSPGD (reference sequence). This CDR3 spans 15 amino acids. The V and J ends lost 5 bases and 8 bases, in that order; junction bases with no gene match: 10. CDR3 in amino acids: CTCSPPGQGRATQYF. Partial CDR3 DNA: TGCACCTGCAGTCCCCCGGGACAGGGGAGGGCCACCCAGTAC.

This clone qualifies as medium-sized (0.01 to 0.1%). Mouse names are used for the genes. CDR3: CASSRGSYRVPYEQYF. The sequenced part of the CDR3 DNA is TGTGCCAGCAGTCGGGGATCATATCGAGTTCCATATGAACAGTAC. The rearrangement joins TRBV26 to TRBJ2-7; D is uncertain. The read comes to an end 1 residue before the CDR3 does, leaving the germline J gene to fill in the end. From germline, CDR1 is KGHPV and CDR2 FQNQEV (reference sequence). V lost 4 bases, J lost 4 bases, and 20 bases lay in between. The CDR3 covers 16 residues.

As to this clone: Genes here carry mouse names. Partial CDR3 DNA: TGTGCCAGCAGCTTCGGGACAGAAAACACAGAAGTCTTC. Translation gives CASSFGTENTEVF. The whole CDR3 sequence is CASSFGTENTEVFF. The gene calls are TRBV3 and TRBJ1-1; TRBD1 aligns across 7 bases. The read is 1 residue too short to cover the CDR3 end, so that end is filled in from the germline J gene. The trim removed 3 bases at V and 1 base at J, leaving 2 bases unmatched. The CDR3 consists of 14 residues. Germline lookup yields CDR1 SNHLY and CDR2 FYNGKV (reference sequence).

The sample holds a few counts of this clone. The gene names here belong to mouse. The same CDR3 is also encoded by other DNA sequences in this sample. The covered CDR3 bases are TGTGCCAGCAGTCAGGGGTCTGGAAATACGCTCTAT. Amino acids: CASSQGSGNTLY. The entire CDR3 protein reads CASSQGSGNTLYF. The gene calls are TRBV26 and TRBJ1-3; maybe TRBD1 (5 bases). The CDR3 end lies 1 residue beyond the end of the read and is filled in from the germline J gene. Trimming left V 4 bases short and J 1 base short, with 5 bases between. The CDR3 sequence is 13 residues long. Germline loops: CDR1 KGHPV, CDR2 FQNQEV (reference sequence). Supplemented by reference TRBV26 and TRBJ1-3, the full variable domain reads NSKVIQTPRYLVKGQGQKAKMRCIPEKGHPVVFWYQQNKNNEFKFLINFQNQEVLQQIDMTEKRFSAECPSNSPCSLEIQSSEAGDSALYLCASSQGSGNTLYFGEGSRLIVV.

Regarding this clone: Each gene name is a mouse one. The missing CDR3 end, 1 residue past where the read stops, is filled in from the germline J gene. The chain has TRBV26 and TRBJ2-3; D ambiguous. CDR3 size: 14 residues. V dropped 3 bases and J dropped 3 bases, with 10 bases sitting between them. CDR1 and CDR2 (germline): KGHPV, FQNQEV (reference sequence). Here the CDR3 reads CASSLPSRAETLYF. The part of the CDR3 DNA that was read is TGTGCCAGCAGTCTCCCGAGCAGGGCAGAAACGCTGTAT.

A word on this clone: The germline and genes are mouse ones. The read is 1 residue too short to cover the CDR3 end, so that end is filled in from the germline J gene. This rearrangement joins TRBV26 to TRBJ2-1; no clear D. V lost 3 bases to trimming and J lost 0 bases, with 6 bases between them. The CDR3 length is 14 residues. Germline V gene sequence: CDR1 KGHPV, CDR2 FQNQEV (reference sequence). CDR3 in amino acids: CASSLPVNYAEQFF. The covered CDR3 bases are TGTGCCAGCAGTCTACCAGTTAACTATGCTGAGCAGTTC.